The sequence of this T cell receptor (beta chain) was determined in a study of beta chain features in type 1 diabetes. General study findings and limits: A moderate, significant TCRB CDR3 shortening appeared in type 1 diabetes across four CD4+ subsets.

Remarks on this clone: Its specificity is not known.

Of the isolated RNA, all was reverse transcribed, and so the sequenced material was expressed TCRB transcripts. TCRdb keeps only in-frame clones here, not all; method: immunoSEQ multiplex PCR. Of approximately 15,000 clones listed, 70% to 80% were seen once; the top ten hold roughly 0.33%. Germline lookup yields CDR1 SGHTA and CDR2 FQGNSA. The CDR3 has 13 amino acids. Trimming took 1 base from V and 5 from J, leaving 6 bases between them. The receptor comes from a young woman with type 1 diabetes. V is TRBV7-2 and J is TRBJ1-5; D is unclear. The sequencing sample was made of stem cell memory CD4+ T cells from blood. The CDR3 here is CASSLEEYQPQHF. DNA of the CDR3: TGTGCCAGCAGCTTAGAAGAGTATCAGCCCCAGCATTTT.